These T cell receptor beta chains were read from a single sample in a study of CD8 T cells in ankylosing spondylitis. TCRdb reanalysed the 5' RACE reads using MiXCR and keeps one entry per CDR3 protein. The sample yields approximately 130,000 distinct CDR3 sequences, around 9.3% seen once. Material: blood, either unsorted or a sorted T cell fraction (not recorded which). These receptor sequences come from a male donor with ankylosing spondylitis or in good health (not recorded which). Each CDR3 is given with its conserved first and last residue. A D gene is named only where the DNA matches it firmly. Only part of the rows carry a size: once, few, many, or a class if the clone is expanded.

>TRBJ2-1|TRBD2|many|TRBV12-3/TRBV12-4
CASSLWTSGRINEQFF
TGTGCCAGCAGTTTATGGACTAGCGGGCGTATCAATGAGCAGTTCTTC
>TRBJ2-3|TRBD2|few|TRBV12-3/TRBV12-4
CASRRLAGAEDTQYF
TGTGCCAGCAGGCGACTAGCGGGAGCTGAAGATACGCAGTATTTT
>TRBJ2-3|TRBD2|.|TRBV5-5
CASSLMGGRVTDTQYF
TGTGCCAGCAGCTTGATGGGCGGGAGGGTGACAGATACGCAGTATTTT
>TRBJ1-2|.|many|TRBV29-1
CSVVWGNGGYTF
TGCAGCGTTGTTTGGGGGAATGGGGGCTACACCTTC
>TRBJ2-1|TRBD1|.|TRBV20-1
CSAKDRGQVLHEQFF
TGCAGTGCTAAGGACAGGGGGCAGGTTTTGCATGAGCAGTTCTTC
>TRBJ2-1|TRBD2|many|TRBV20-1
CSVFSGIVYNEQFF
TGCAGTGTTTTTAGCGGGATAGTCTACAATGAGCAGTTCTTC
>TRBJ2-2|TRBD2|few|TRBV20-1
CSARGGMELFF
TGCAGTGCTAGGGGAGGGATGGAGCTGTTTTTT
>TRBJ2-4|TRBD2|many|TRBV20-1
CSASGRGDIQYF
TGCAGTGCCAGCGGGAGGGGGGACATTCAGTACTTC
>TRBJ2-7|.|many|TRBV5-1
CASSPATGRPEQYF
TGCGCCAGCAGCCCGGCTACAGGCAGGCCCGAGCAGTACTTC
>TRBJ2-3|TRBD2|.|TRBV4-3
CASSQGARGSGRTDTQYF
TGCGCCAGCAGCCAAGGCGCTCGGGGAAGCGGGAGAACAGATACGCAGTATTTT
>TRBJ2-4|.|many|TRBV20-1
CSAGAVAKNIQYF
TGCAGTGCTGGGGCAGTAGCCAAAAACATTCAGTACTTC
>TRBJ1-6|.|many|TRBV7-2
CASSLGVLFSPLHF
TGTGCCAGCAGCTTAGGGGTCCTTTTTTCACCCCTCCACTTT
>TRBJ2-1|.|many|TRBV7-9
CASTGPIHIDEQFF
TGTGCCAGCACCGGGCCCATACATATTGATGAGCAGTTCTTC
>TRBJ1-1|.|.|TRBV6-2/TRBV6-3
CASSYSSTEAFF
TGTGCCAGCAGTTACTCTTCCACTGAAGCTTTCTTT
>TRBJ1-2|.|many|TRBV20-1
CSARGGIYGYTF
TGCAGTGCCAGGGGCGGTATCTATGGCTACACCTTC
>TRBJ1-2|TRBD1|many|TRBV20-1
CSAFVPGQRNNYGYTF
TGCAGTGCTTTTGTACCGGGACAGCGAAATAACTATGGCTACACCTTC
>TRBJ2-3|TRBD1|.|TRBV29-1
CSVEATGVDTQYF
TGCAGCGTTGAAGCGACAGGGGTAGATACGCAGTATTTT
>TRBJ2-7|.|.|TRBV18
CASSPERAEQYF
TGTGCCAGCTCACCGGAACGGGCAGAGCAGTACTTC
>TRBJ2-7|.|.|TRBV12-3/TRBV12-4
CASSLALFVQGPGEQYF
TGTGCCAGCAGTTTAGCGCTATTCGTGCAGGGTCCGGGCGAGCAGTACTTC
>TRBJ2-7|TRBD2|few|TRBV20-1
CSALAGGPYEQYF
TGCAGTGCTTTAGCGGGAGGCCCCTACGAGCAGTACTTC
>TRBJ1-4|.|.|TRBV28
CASRHTTGTWNEKLFF
TGTGCCAGCAGGCATACGACCGGGACATGGAATGAAAAACTGTTTTTT
>TRBJ2-1|.|.|TRBV20-1
CSSRGDRYEQFF
TGCAGTTCTAGGGGGGATAGGTATGAGCAGTTCTTC
>TRBJ2-1|TRBD1|many|TRBV24-1
CATSDLSGTGVANEQFF
TGTGCCACCAGTGATTTGTCCGGGACAGGGGTGGCGAATGAGCAGTTCTTC
>TRBJ2-5|.|many|TRBV29-1
CSVEKDGRKETQYF
TGCAGCGTTGAAAAAGATGGCAGGAAAGAGACCCAGTACTTC
>TRBJ1-1|.|many|TRBV13
CASSSRGRRTNTEAFF
TGTGCCAGCAGCTCCAGGGGCCGACGAACGAACACTGAAGCTTTCTTT
>TRBJ2-5|.|few|TRBV7-2
CASSPGGEDQYF
TGTGCCAGCAGCCCCGGCGGAGAGGACCAGTACTTC
>TRBJ1-1|.|many|TRBV30
CAWSQRANTEAFF
TGTGCCTGGAGTCAACGGGCGAACACTGAAGCTTTCTTT
>TRBJ2-2|TRBD2|.|TRBV18
CASSPWTSGNTGELFF
TGTGCCAGCTCACCCTGGACTAGCGGTAACACCGGGGAGCTGTTTTTT
>TRBJ2-3|.|many|TRBV4-1
CASSINQGGDTQYF
TGCGCCAGCAGCATAAATCAGGGGGGGGATACGCAGTATTTT
>TRBJ2-3|TRBD2|many|TRBV29-1
CSVEPAGGADTQYF
TGCAGCGTTGAACCTGCGGGAGGCGCAGATACGCAGTATTTT
>TRBJ1-5|TRBD1|many|TRBV25-1
CASSELDRASNQPQHF
TGTGCCAGCAGTGAACTAGACAGGGCTAGCAATCAGCCCCAGCATTTT
>TRBJ2-1|.|many|TRBV11-2
CASSPAPRRRSYNEQFF
TGTGCCAGCAGCCCCGCCCCACGCAGACGCTCCTACAATGAGCAGTTCTTC
>TRBJ1-1|.|many|TRBV20-1
CSAQATGNTEAFF
TGCAGTGCTCAGGCCACAGGAAACACTGAAGCTTTCTTT
>TRBJ2-1|TRBD2|many|TRBV12-3/TRBV12-4
CASSFGLAEPYNEQFF
TGTGCCAGCAGTTTTGGGCTAGCGGAGCCTTACAATGAGCAGTTCTTC
>TRBJ1-1|.|.|TRBV7-9
CASRLSLEGSSEAFF
TGTGCCAGCAGACTTAGCTTGGAGGGGTCTTCTGAAGCTTTCTTT
>TRBJ2-7|TRBD2|few|TRBV20-1
CSAREGLAGKLYEQYF
TGCAGTGCTAGAGAAGGACTAGCGGGAAAACTGTACGAGCAGTACTTC
>TRBJ2-6|.|.|TRBV18
CASSPSPGANVLTF
TGTGCCAGCTCACCATCTCCTGGGGCCAACGTCCTGACTTTC
>TRBJ1-1|.|once|TRBV4-3
CASSQELWGGNTEAFF
TGCGCCAGCAGCCAAGAATTGTGGGGGGGTAACACTGAAGCTTTCTTT
>TRBJ2-1|.|few|TRBV6-2/TRBV6-3
CASREAGATGNEQFF
TGTGCCAGCAGAGAGGCAGGGGCGACTGGGAATGAGCAGTTCTTC
>TRBJ2-7|TRBD2|few|TRBV20-1
CSARDPSDPGGLYF
TGCAGTGCTAGAGACCCCTCGGACCCGGGAGGCTTGTACTTC
>TRBJ2-7|.|many|TRBV6-5
CASSHGGQQYF
TGTGCCAGCAGCCATGGGGGTCAGCAGTACTTC
>TRBJ1-2|TRBD1|few|TRBV11-2
CASSYKGASGVRLYGYTF
TGTGCCAGCAGCTATAAGGGGGCATCAGGGGTGAGGCTCTATGGCTACACCTTC
>TRBJ2-2|.|many|TRBV7-7
CASSKQPGANTGELFF
TGTGCCAGCAGCAAGCAACCAGGCGCGAACACCGGGGAGCTGTTTTTT
>TRBJ1-2|.|many|TRBV5-4
CASSSTGSYGYTF
TGTGCCAGCAGCTCGACAGGATCCTATGGCTACACCTTC
>TRBJ2-1|TRBD1|.|TRBV15
CATSTDRGVNEQFF
TGTGCCACCAGCACCGACAGGGGAGTCAATGAGCAGTTCTTC
>TRBJ2-3|.|.|TRBV11-2
CASSLLPAGASSTDTQYF
TGTGCCAGCAGCTTACTTCCCGCAGGGGCGTCTAGCACAGATACGCAGTATTTT
>TRBJ1-1|.|few|TRBV6-6
CASRRQENTEAFF
TGTGCCAGCAGAAGACAGGAGAACACTGAAGCTTTCTTT
>TRBJ2-6|TRBD2|many|TRBV11-2
CASSQGLAGIGANVLTF
TGTGCCAGCAGCCAGGGACTAGCGGGAATTGGGGCCAACGTCCTGACTTTC
>TRBJ1-1|.|many|TRBV18
CASSLRGNTEAFF
TGTGCCAGCTCACTCCGGGGGAACACTGAAGCTTTCTTT
>TRBJ1-2|TRBD1|few|TRBV19
CASSEQTGLGYGYTF
TGTGCCAGTAGTGAACAGACAGGGCTTGGCTATGGCTACACCTTC
>TRBJ2-1|.|many|TRBV20-1
CSARDSNLYNEQFF
TGCAGTGCTAGAGACTCGAATCTTTACAATGAGCAGTTCTTC
>TRBJ2-6|TRBD1|few|TRBV6-5
CASSYAGTGRVGANVLTF
TGTGCCAGCAGTTACGCAGGGACAGGGCGTGTTGGGGCCAACGTCCTGACTTTC
>TRBJ2-5|TRBD2|many|TRBV4-3
CASSQASGSSETQYF
TGCGCCAGCAGCCAAGCTAGCGGGAGCTCTGAGACCCAGTACTTC
>TRBJ2-1|.|many|TRBV29-1
CSARNYNEQFF
TGCAGCGCCCGGAACTACAATGAGCAGTTCTTC